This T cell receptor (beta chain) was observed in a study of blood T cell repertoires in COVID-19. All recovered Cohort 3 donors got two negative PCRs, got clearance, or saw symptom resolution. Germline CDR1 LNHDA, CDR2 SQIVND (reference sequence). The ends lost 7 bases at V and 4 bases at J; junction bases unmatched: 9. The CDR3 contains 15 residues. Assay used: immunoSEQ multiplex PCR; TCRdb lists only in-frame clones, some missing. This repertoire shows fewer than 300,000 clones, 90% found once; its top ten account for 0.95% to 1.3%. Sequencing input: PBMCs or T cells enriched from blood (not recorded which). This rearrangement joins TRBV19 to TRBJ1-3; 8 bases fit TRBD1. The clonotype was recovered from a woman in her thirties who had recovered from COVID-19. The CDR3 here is CASTPRQGQGNTIYF. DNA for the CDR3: TGTGCCAGTACCCCCCGACAGGGGCAGGGAAACACCATATATTTT.